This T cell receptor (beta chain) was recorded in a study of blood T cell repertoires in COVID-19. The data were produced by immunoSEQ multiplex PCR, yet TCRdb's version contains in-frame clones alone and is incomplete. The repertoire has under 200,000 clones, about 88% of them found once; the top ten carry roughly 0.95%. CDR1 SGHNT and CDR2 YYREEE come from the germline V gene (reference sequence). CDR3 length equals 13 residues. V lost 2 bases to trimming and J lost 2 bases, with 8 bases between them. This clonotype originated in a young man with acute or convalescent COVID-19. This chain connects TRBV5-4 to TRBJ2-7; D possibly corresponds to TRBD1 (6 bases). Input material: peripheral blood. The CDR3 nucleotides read TGTGCCAGCAGCTTACAGGGAGCCTACGAGCAGTACGTC. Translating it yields CASSLQGAYEQYV.